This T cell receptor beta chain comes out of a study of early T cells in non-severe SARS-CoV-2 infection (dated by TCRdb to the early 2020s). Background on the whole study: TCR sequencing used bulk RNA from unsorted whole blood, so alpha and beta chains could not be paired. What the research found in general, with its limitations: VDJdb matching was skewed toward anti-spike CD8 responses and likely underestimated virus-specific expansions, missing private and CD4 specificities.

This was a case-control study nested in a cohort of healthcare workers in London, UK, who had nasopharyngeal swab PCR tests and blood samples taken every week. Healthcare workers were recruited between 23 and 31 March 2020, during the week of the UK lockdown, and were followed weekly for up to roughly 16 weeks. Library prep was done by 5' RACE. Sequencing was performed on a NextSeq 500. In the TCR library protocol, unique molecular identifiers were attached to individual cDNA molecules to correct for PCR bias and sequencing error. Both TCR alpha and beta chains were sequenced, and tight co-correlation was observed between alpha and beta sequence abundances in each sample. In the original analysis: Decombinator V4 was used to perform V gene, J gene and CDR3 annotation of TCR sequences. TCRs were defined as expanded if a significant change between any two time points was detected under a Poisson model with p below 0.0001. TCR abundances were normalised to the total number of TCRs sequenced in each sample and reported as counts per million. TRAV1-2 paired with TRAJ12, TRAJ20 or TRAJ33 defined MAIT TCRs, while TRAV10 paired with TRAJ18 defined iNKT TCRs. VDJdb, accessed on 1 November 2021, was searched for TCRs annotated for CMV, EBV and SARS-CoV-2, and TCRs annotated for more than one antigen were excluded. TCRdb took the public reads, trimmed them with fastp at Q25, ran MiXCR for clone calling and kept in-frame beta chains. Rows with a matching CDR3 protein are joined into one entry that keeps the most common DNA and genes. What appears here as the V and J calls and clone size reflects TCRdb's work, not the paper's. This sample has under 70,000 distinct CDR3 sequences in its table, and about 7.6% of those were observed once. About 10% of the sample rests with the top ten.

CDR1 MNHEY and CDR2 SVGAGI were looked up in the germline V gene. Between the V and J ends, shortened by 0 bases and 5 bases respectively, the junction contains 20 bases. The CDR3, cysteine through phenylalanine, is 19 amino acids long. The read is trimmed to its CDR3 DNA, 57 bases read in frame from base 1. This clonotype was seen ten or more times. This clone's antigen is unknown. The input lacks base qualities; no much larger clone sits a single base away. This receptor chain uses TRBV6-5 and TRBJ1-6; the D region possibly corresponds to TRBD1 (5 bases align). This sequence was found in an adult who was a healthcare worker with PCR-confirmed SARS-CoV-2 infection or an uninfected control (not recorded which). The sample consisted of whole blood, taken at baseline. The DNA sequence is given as TGTGCCAGCAGTTACTCGATTCTACCGGGAGGGGCCAATAATTCACCCCTCCACTTT. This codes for CASSYSILPGGANNSPLHF.